This T cell receptor beta chain stems from a study of cytomegalovirus exposure and HLA in healthy donors. General observations from the study: Specific recognition of CMV antigens was confirmed in vitro for a few chains (all CMV-associated). The study recorded 150 to 200 TCR beta chains that were cytomegalovirus-associated.

Repertoires were generated with immunoSEQ multiplex PCR, while TCRdb's copy carries only in-frame clones and drops some. The data show approximately 150,000 clones, 80% to 95% seen once. Donors were drawn from the approximately 120-subject validation cohort, separate from the roughly 700-subject first cohort. Trimming stripped 7 bases from V and 9 bases from J, with 16 bases between. The germline CDR1 and CDR2 sequences are MNHNS and SASEGT. This CDR3 region has 13 residues. A word on this clone: Its antigen is as yet unknown.

Material for sequencing was PBMCs. The receptor was derived from a man aged 18 to 29 in good health and CMV-seronegative. V and J are TRBV6-1 and TRBJ2-1, with D possibly being TRBD2 (5 bases). The CDR3 reads CASNPTRFGEQFF. CDR3 in DNA: TGTGCCAGCAACCCCACTAGATTTGGTGAGCAGTTCTTC.